This T cell receptor beta chain was profiled in a study of blood T cell repertoires in COVID-19. Study as a whole: Some COVID-19 samples were acute and others convalescent; all came from the United States, Italy and Spain. Sources were T cells, B-cell-depleted T cells, or PBMCs; the material itself was cDNA or gDNA.

As processed by the authors: Using reference gene primer amplification, nucleated cell counts were estimated. Repertoires were generated with immunoSEQ multiplex PCR, while TCRdb's copy carries only in-frame clones and drops some. D and trimming come from the DNA, and the V and J calls and clone size come from that table. The table includes hundreds of thousands of clones, approximately 86% detected once. The J segment lost 1 base and the V segment lost 3 bases, leaving 7 bases of the junction unmatched. Germline values: CDR1 LNHDA, CDR2 SQIVND (reference sequence). This CDR3 spans 16 amino acids. Enrolment of Seattle patients took place during active infection, and they were followed longitudinally.

This TCR came from a woman aged 70 to 79 with COVID-19, enrolled during active disease. Sequenced material: peripheral blood. The chain is built from TRBV19 and TRBJ2-3; 7 bases are shared with TRBD2. DNA of the CDR3: TGTGCCAGTAGTATTGGGTGGAGCGGGGGCACAGATACGCAGTATTTT. Its translation is CASSIGWSGGTDTQYF.